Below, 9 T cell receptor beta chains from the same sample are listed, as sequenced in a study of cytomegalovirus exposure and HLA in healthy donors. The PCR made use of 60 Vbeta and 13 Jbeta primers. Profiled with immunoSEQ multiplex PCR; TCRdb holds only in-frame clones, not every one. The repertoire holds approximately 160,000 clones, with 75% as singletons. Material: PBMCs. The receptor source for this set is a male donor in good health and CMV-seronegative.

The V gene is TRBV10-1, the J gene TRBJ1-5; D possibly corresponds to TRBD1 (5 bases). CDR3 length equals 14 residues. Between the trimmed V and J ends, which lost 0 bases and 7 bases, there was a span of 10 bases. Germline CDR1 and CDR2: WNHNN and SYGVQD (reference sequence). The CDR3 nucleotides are TGCGCCAGCAGTGAGTCGACAGTCGAACAGCCCCAGCATTTT. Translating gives CASSESTVEQPQHF.

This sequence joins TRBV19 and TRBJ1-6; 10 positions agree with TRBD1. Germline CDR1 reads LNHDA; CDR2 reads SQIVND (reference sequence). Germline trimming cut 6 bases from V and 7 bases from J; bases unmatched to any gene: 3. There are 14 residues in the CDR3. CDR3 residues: CASRPGQGNSPLHF. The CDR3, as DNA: TGTGCCAGTAGGCCGGGACAGGGGAATTCACCCCTCCACTTT.

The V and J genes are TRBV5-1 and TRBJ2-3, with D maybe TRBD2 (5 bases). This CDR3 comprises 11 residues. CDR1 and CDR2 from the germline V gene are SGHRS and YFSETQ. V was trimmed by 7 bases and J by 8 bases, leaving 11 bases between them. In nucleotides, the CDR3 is TGCGCCAGCGCCGACGAGGGTACGCAGTATTTT. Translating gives CASADEGTQYF.

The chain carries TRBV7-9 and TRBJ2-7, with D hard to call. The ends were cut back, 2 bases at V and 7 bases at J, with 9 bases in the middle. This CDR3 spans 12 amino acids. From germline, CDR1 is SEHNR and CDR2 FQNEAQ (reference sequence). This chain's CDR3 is CASSLKEREQYF. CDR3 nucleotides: TGTGCCAGCAGCTTAAAAGAGAGGGAGCAGTACTTC.

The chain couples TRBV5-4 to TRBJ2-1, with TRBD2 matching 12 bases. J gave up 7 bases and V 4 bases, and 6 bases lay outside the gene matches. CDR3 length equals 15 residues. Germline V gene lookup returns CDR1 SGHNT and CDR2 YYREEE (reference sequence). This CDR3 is CASSQGTSGWNEQFF. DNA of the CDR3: TGTGCCAGCAGCCAAGGGACTAGCGGGTGGAATGAGCAGTTCTTC.

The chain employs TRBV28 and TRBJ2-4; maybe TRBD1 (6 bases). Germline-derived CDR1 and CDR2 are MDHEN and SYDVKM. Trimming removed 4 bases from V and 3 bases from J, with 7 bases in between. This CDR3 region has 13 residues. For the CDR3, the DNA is TGTGCCAGCAGTTCAGGGGTCAAAAACATTCAGTACTTC. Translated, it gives CASSSGVKNIQYF.

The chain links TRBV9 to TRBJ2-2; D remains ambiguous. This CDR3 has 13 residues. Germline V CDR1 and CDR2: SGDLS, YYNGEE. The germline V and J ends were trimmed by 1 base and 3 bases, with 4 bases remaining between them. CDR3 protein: CASSVLYTGELFF. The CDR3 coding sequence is TGTGCCAGCAGCGTACTCTACACCGGGGAGCTGTTTTTT. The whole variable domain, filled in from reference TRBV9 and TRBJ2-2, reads DSGVTQTPKHLITATGQRVTLRCSPRSGDLSVYWYQQSLDQGLQFLIQYYNGEERAKGNILERFSAQQFPDLHSELNLSSLELGDSALYFCASSVLYTGELFFGEGSRLTVL.

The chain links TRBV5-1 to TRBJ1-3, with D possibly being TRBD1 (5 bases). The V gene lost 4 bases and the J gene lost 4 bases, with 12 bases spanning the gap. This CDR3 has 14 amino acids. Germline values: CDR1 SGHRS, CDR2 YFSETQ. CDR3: CASSAQGSGNTIYF. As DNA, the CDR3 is TGCGCCAGCAGCGCCCAGGGCTCAGGAAACACCATATATTTT. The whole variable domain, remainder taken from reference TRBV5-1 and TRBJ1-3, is KAGVTQTPRYLIKTRGQQVTLSCSPISGHRSVSWYQQTPGQGLQFLFEYFSETQRNKGNFPGRFSGRQFSNSRSEMNVSTLELGDSALYLCASSAQGSGNTIYFGEGSWLTVV.

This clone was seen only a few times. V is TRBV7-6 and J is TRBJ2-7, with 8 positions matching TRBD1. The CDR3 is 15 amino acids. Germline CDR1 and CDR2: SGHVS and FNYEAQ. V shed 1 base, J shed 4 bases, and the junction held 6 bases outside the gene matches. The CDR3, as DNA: TGTGCCAGCAGCTTAGATGGCAGGGGGCTTTACGAGCAGTACTTC. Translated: CASSLDGRGLYEQYF.